This T cell receptor beta chain was identified in a study of beta chain features in type 1 diabetes. With respect to this clone: Its antigen is not known.

The V gene's germline CDR1 is ENHRY and CDR2 SYGVKD. This CDR3 has 12 amino acids. V lost 6 bases, J lost 5 bases, and 10 bases lay in between. Expressed TCRB transcripts were sequenced because the entire RNA isolate underwent reverse transcription. This table comes from immunoSEQ multiplex PCR, and its TCRdb copy is limited to in-frame clones, with some not included. The table has 810,000 or so clones, roughly 16% seen once. A sort by CD45RO/CCR7/CD25/CD127/CD95/CD27 yielded CD4+ naive, central memory, regulatory and stem cell-like memory cells. Study-wide points: Highly expressing activated T cells could be over-counted with a cDNA template.

The chain has TRBV10-3 and TRBJ1-1; D gene unclear. The TCR sequence derives from a woman younger than 30 in good health. Sample: naive CD4+ T cells from blood. CDR3 coding DNA: TGTGCCATCAGCCATATAGGGACTGAAGCTTTCTTT. This encodes CAISHIGTEAFF.